The clone carrying this T cell receptor beta chain was counted only a few times. The method was immunoSEQ multiplex PCR; TCRdb's version includes in-frame clones alone and lacks a portion of them. This table holds 160,000 or so clones, roughly 85% found once. Participants were aged about 18 to 90 years, lived in 20 to 30 US areas, and enrolled virtually. The CDR3 is 16 amino acids. V was shortened by 6 bases and J by 4 bases, with 19 bases between the two germline ends. The germline gives CDR1 PRHDT, CDR2 FYEKMQ (reference sequence). This record belongs to a study of blood T cell repertoires in COVID-19.

This sequence joins TRBV13 and TRBJ2-1, with a weak D call TRBD1 (5 bases). Sequencing was performed on PBMCs or T cells enriched from blood (not recorded which). The sequence derives from a man aged 60 to 69 who had recovered from COVID-19. The CDR3 sequence: CASSSTTANWYNEQFF. The CDR3 coding sequence is TGTGCCAGCAGTTCAACGACAGCCAACTGGTACAATGAGCAGTTCTTC.